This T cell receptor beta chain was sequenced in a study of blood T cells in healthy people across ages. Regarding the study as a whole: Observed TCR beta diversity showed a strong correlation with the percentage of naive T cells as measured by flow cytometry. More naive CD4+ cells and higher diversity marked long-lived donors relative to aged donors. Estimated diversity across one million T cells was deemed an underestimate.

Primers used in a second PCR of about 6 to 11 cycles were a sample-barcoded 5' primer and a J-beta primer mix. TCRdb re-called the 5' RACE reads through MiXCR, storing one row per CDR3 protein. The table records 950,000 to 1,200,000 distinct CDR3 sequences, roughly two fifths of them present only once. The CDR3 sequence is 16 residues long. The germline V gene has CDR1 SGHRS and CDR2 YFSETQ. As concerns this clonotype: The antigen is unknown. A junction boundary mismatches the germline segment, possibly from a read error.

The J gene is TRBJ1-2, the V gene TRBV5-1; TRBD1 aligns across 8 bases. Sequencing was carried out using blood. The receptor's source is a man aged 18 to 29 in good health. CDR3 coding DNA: TGCGCCAGCAGCTTGGCCGGGGACAGGTCCACCTATGGCTGCACCTTC. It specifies CASSLAGDRSTYGCTF.